This T cell receptor beta chain was recovered during a study of T cell repertoires in cytomegalovirus infection. Study-level information: It can be stated that public TCR beta signatures indicated CMV infection as well as a matching HLA type.

CDR1 is SGHVS and CDR2 is FNYEAQ in the germline V gene. The CDR3 covers 16 residues. Trimming removed 0 bases from V and 1 base from J; junction bases left unmatched: 3. Each CDR3 protein gets one entry after TCRdb re-called the reads with MiXCR. The sample lists 310,000 or so distinct CDR3 sequences, 25% occurring once. The V and J genes are TRBV7-6 and TRBJ2-1, with 7 bases lining up with TRBD2. The receptor was isolated from a human donor in good health (CMV status not recorded). Some clones in this sample may be carry-over from other donors' samples. Sequenced material: PBMCs. CDR3 nucleotides: TGTGCCAGCAGCTTAGCGAGAGCGGGATCCTACAATGAGCAGTTCTTC. Residues: CASSLARAGSYNEQFF.